The 5 T cell receptor beta chains presented below share a single source sample, sequenced in a study of early T cells in non-severe SARS-CoV-2 infection. TCRdb passed the 5' RACE reads through MiXCR, listing each CDR3 protein once. The data hold under 30,000 distinct CDR3 sequences, with 3.5% to 5% observed a single time. Sequences were obtained from whole blood. Receptors were obtained from an adult who was a healthcare worker with PCR-confirmed SARS-CoV-2 infection or an uninfected control (not recorded which).

This clonotype occurred many times. This sequence joins TRBV6-5 and TRBJ1-2; TRBD1 matches at 10 bases. CDR1 MNHEY and CDR2 SVGAGI come from the germline V gene. V shed 8 bases, J shed 6 bases, and the junction held 12 bases outside the gene matches. CDR3 length: 15 residues. This chain's CDR3 is CASARLAGQGDGYTF. For the CDR3, the DNA is TGTGCCAGCGCGAGACTTGCTGGACAGGGGGATGGCTACACCTTC.

This clonotype was detected ten times or more. This chain uses TRBV28 with TRBJ2-7, with D perhaps assigned TRBD1 or TRBD2 (6 bases each). This CDR3 has 12 amino acids. Germline CDR1 is MDHEN and CDR2 is SYDVKM. Trimming removed 2 bases from V and 6 bases from J, with 8 bases in between. The CDR3 region is CASSLGGGEQYF. CDR3 DNA sequence: TGTGCCAGCAGTTTAGGAGGGGGCGAGCAGTACTTC.

This clonotype has at least ten counts. This rearrangement joins TRBV11-2 to TRBJ2-2; no clear D. The germline CDR1 and CDR2 sequences are SGHAT and FQNNGV. There are 15 residues in the CDR3. The V end lost 2 bases, the J end lost 3 bases, and 10 bases lay between the germline ends. This CDR3 is CASSLLGDDTGELFF. CDR3 nucleotides: TGTGCCAGCAGCTTACTAGGAGACGACACCGGGGAGCTGTTTTTT.

In this sample, this clonotype turned up many times. The V gene is TRBV11-2, the J gene TRBJ1-1, with a weak D call TRBD1 (5 bases). The CDR3 covers 14 residues. Per germline, CDR1 SGHAT and CDR2 FQNNGV. The ends were cut back, 5 bases at V and 4 bases at J, with 14 bases in the middle. CDR3 bases: TGTGCCAGCAGCCGGACATACGGGACCACTGAAGCTTTCTTT. Protein: CASSRTYGTTEAFF.

Ten or more counts support this clonotype. J is TRBJ1-1 and V is TRBV7-2, with 7 bases lining up with TRBD1. Germline trimming cut 0 bases from V and 9 bases from J; bases unmatched to any gene: 4. This CDR3 has 13 amino acids. The V gene's germline CDR1 is SGHTA and CDR2 FQGNSA. Here the CDR3 DNA reads TGTGCCAGCAGCTTAGCAGCAGGGGGGCAAGCTTTCTTT. As protein: CASSLAAGGQAFF.